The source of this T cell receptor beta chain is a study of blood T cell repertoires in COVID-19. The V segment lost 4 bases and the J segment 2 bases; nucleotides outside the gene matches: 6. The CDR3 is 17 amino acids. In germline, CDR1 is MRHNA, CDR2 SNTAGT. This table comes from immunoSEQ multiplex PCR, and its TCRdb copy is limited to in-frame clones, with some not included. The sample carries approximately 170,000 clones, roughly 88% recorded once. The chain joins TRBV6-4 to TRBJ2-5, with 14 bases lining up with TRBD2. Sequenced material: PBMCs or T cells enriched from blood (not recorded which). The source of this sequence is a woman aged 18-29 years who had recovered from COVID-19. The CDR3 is CASSALGTSGRQETQYF. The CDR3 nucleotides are TGTGCCAGCAGTGCCCTTGGGACTAGCGGGAGACAAGAGACCCAGTACTTC.